This record concerns one T cell receptor beta chain sequence. Its specificity is unknown. This sample is part of a study of T cell responses to AZD1222 COVID-19 vaccine. The data were produced by immunoSEQ multiplex PCR, yet TCRdb's version contains in-frame clones alone and is incomplete. The table shows just over 95,000 clones, with roughly nine tenths occurring only once. The study, taken as a whole, reports: The donors showed a predominance of white British ancestry and of females, with possible underestimation of clonal diversity. As reported, nearly half of all spike-specific TCRs target variant regions that are unmutated.

With V trimmed by 0 bases and J by 5 bases, 6 bases remained unmatched. The CDR3 runs 16 residues. CDR1 is SGHRS, CDR2 YFSETQ, per germline. The chain employs TRBV5-1 and TRBJ2-3; 10 bases match TRBD2. The sequencing used peripheral blood, collected on day 0 of AZD1222 vaccination. The TCR comes from an adult in good health. CDR3 nucleotides: TGCGCCAGCAGCTTGGCCGAACTAGCGGGGATAGATACGCAGTATTTT. This gives the protein CASSLAELAGIDTQYF. Using reference TRBV5-1 and TRBJ2-3 for the parts outside the CDR3, the full variable domain is KAGVTQTPRYLIKTRGQQVTLSCSPISGHRSVSWYQQTPGQGLQFLFEYFSETQRNKGNFPGRFSGRQFSNSRSEMNVSTLELGDSALYLCASSLAELAGIDTQYFGPGTRLTVL.